The entry that follows covers one TCR beta chain sequence. This sample was taken from a study of blood T cell repertoires in COVID-19. Background on the study: The United States, Italy and Spain supplied acute and convalescent COVID-19 samples. T cells, B-cell-depleted T cells, or PBMCs provided the cDNA or gDNA that served as material.

CDR3 length: 12 amino acids. The V end was cut by 3 bases, the J end by 5 bases, with 8 bases between. Germline CDR1 is MGHDK and CDR2 is SYGVNS. Original handling: By means of reference gene primer amplification, nucleated cell counts were estimated. Clones were read by immunoSEQ multiplex PCR, and TCRdb kept only the in-frame ones, dropping some. V and J calls and clone size are as listed in that table; D and trimming were resolved from the DNA. This sample has a few hundred thousand clones; around 87% occur once, and the top ten carry around 3.6%. The sample taken for sequencing was peripheral blood. V usage is TRBV25-1 and J usage is TRBJ2-7; D is unresolved. This receptor was obtained from a man aged 18-30 years with active or convalescent COVID-19. The CDR3 here is CASSDAMNEQYF. DNA of the CDR3: TGTGCCAGCAGTGACGCGATGAACGAGCAGTACTTC.